These T cell receptor beta chains were read from a single sample in a study of T cells in Graves' hyperthyroidism and ophthalmopathy. TCRdb fed the multiplex PCR reads into MiXCR, producing one record per CDR3 protein. This repertoire shows about 840,000 distinct CDR3 sequences, around 39% found once; its top ten account for about 8.9%. The sequenced sample was blood. The source is a man younger than 35 with Graves' hyperthyroidism. CDR3s include the opening cysteine and the closing phenylalanine or tryptophan. D genes are given only for firm matches. Size values are once, few and many counts, or a class for expanded clones, and some rows have none.

many	.	TRBV2	TRBJ1-1	CASSATQGTTEAFF	TGTGCCAGCAGTGCTACACAGGGTACTACTGAAGCTTTCTTT
few	.	TRBV15	TRBJ2-5	CALAAGVGETQYF	TGTGCCTTGGCGGCAGGGGTGGGAGAGACCCAGTACTTC
few	.	TRBV6-5	TRBJ1-5	CASSYEDKNQPQHF	TGTGCCAGCAGTTACGAGGACAAGAATCAGCCCCAGCATTTT
.	.	TRBV19	TRBJ1-2	CASSMATYGYTF	TGTGCCAGTAGTATGGCAACCTATGGCTACACCTTC
many	TRBD1	TRBV20-1	TRBJ2-5	CSARTGGGETQYF	TGCAGTGCCCGAACAGGGGGAGGAGAGACCCAGTACTTC
many	.	TRBV7-2	TRBJ1-5	CASTWAIDQPQHF	TGTGCCAGCACGTGGGCGATTGATCAGCCCCAGCATTTT
many	TRBD1	TRBV19	TRBJ1-1	CASSIGQGGKTEAFF	TGTGCCAGTAGTATTGGACAGGGGGGGAAGACTGAAGCTTTCTTT
.	TRBD2	TRBV12-3/TRBV12-4	TRBJ2-7	CASSFSGGDEQYF	TGTGCCAGCAGTTTCAGCGGGGGGGACGAGCAGTACTTC
.	TRBD2	TRBV25-1	TRBJ2-5	CASLGSGSRETQYF	TGTGCCAGCTTGGGTAGCGGGAGTCGAGAGACCCAGTACTTC
many	.	TRBV7-9	TRBJ1-5	CASSAGGRDQPQHF	TGTGCCAGCAGCGCCGGGGGTAGGGACCAGCCCCAGCATTTT